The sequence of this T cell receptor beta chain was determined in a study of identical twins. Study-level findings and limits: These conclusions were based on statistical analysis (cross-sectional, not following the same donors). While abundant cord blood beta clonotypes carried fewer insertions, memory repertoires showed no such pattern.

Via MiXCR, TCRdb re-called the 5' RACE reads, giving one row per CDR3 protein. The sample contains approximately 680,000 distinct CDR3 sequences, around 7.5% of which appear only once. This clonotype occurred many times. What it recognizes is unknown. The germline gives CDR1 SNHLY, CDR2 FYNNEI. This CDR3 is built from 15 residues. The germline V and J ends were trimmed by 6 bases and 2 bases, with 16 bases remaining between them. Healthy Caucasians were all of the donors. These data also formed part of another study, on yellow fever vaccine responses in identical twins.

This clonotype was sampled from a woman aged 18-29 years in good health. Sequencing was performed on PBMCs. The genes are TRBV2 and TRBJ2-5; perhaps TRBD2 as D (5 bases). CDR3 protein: CASSPGSLAQETQYF. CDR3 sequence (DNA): TGTGCCAGCAGCCCGGGAAGCCTGGCACAAGAGACCCAGTACTTC.